One sample yielded the 28 T cell receptor beta chains listed below, sequenced in a study of cytomegalovirus exposure and HLA in healthy donors. The study ran its PCR with 60 Vbeta and 13 Jbeta primers. Sequencing used immunoSEQ multiplex PCR; TCRdb keeps in-frame clones, though not all of them. Found here are under 200,000 clones, about 63% of them singletons; the top ten hold less than 3.5%. Sequenced: PBMCs. All receptors come from a woman in her thirties or forties in good health and CMV-seropositive.

J is TRBJ2-5 and V is TRBV15; D uncertain. The J call is doubtful: the DNA matches TRBJ2-7 better. Germline CDR1 and CDR2: LNHNV and YYDKDF (reference sequence). CDR3 size: 14 residues. In DNA, the CDR3 is TGTGCCACCAGCAGAGGAGTTCTCTCCTACGAGCAGTACTTC. Translated: CATSRGVLSYEQYF.

This clone was observed a few times. V is TRBV19 and J is TRBJ2-1; 11 bases align to TRBD1. Germline lookup yields CDR1 LNHDA and CDR2 SQIVND (reference sequence). CDR3 size: 16 residues. The V and J ends lost 4 bases and 5 bases, in that order; junction bases with no gene match: 7. This chain's CDR3 is CASSNTPGQGDNEQFF. The CDR3 region has the DNA TGTGCCAGTAGTAATACCCCGGGACAGGGGGACAATGAGCAGTTCTTC. The full variable domain, in which reference TRBV19 and TRBJ2-1 provide the parts outside the CDR3, is DGGITQSPKYLFRKEGQNVTLSCEQNLNHDAMYWYRQDPGQGLRLIYYSQIVNDFQKGDIAEGYSVSREKKESFPLTVTSAQKNPTAFYLCASSNTPGQGDNEQFFGPGTRLTVL.

V is TRBV19 and J is TRBJ1-5; tentatively, D is TRBD1 (5 bases). The CDR3 runs to 13 residues. V was cut by 5 bases and J by 5 bases, with 10 bases left in between. Germline V gene sequence: CDR1 LNHDA, CDR2 SQIVND (reference sequence). CDR3 DNA: TGTGCCAGTAGTTACCAGGGCGATCAGCCCCAGCATTTT. It codes for CASSYQGDQPQHF.

The chain carries TRBV13 and TRBJ2-7, with TRBD1 matching over 10 bases. The germline CDR1 and CDR2 sequences are PRHDT and FYEKMQ (reference sequence). With 5 bases clipped from V and 7 bases from J, the junction kept 8 bases outside the gene matches. The CDR3 length is 14 residues. CDR3 sequence (DNA): TGTGCCAGCAGCCCCCGGGACAGGGGAAGGGAGCAGTACTTC. It specifies CASSPRDRGREQYF.

This clone is a singleton in its sample. The rearrangement uses TRBV27 and TRBJ2-2, with D maybe TRBD2 (6 bases). Germline V gives CDR1 MNHEY, CDR2 SMNVEV (reference sequence). V lost 3 bases and J 6 bases, leaving 11 bases between the germline ends. The CDR3 loop spans 14 amino acids. CDR3 coding DNA: TGTGCCAGCAGTTTCGAAGGAGGGGCCGGGGAGCTGTTTTTT. This sequence encodes CASSFEGGAGELFF.

The rearrangement links TRBV7-6 to TRBJ2-7; 7 bases agree with TRBD1. In germline, CDR1 is SGHVS, CDR2 FNYEAQ. V was pared by 5 bases and J by 0 bases, with 7 bases of the junction left unmatched. The CDR3 is 15 residues long. The CDR3: CASSVGQLTSYEQYF. CDR3 bases: TGTGCCAGCAGCGTGGGACAGCTAACCTCCTACGAGCAGTACTTC.

The chain combines TRBV2 with TRBJ1-1; no definite D call. With 2 bases removed from V and 1 base from J, the gap between germline ends came to 11 bases. The CDR3 extends over 15 amino acids. CDR1 is SNHLY, CDR2 FYNNEI, per germline. CDR3 in amino acids: CASSELGRTNTEAFF. In nucleotides, the CDR3 is TGTGCCAGCAGTGAACTGGGGAGAACGAACACTGAAGCTTTCTTT.

The chain employs TRBV28 and TRBJ2-1; 11 bases line up with TRBD2. V lost 8 bases, J lost 3 bases, and 0 bases stayed unmatched. The germline CDR1 and CDR2 sequences are MDHEN and SYDVKM. The CDR3 runs 13 residues. The DNA for the CDR3 is TGTGCCAGCGGGACTAGCGGCTACAATGAGCAGTTCTTC. It encodes CASGTSGYNEQFF.

This clone was seen a handful of times. V is TRBV5-4 and J is TRBJ2-7; TRBD1 matches at 8 bases. V was clipped by 5 bases and J by 6 bases; unmatched bases: 7. The germline V gene has CDR1 SGHNT and CDR2 YYREEE (reference sequence). This CDR3 is built from 13 residues. The CDR3 DNA is TGTGCCAGCAGTCAGGGACAGGCGATCGAGCAGTACTTC. The encoded protein is CASSQGQAIEQYF. The full variable domain, rest sourced from reference TRBV5-4 and TRBJ2-7, is ETGVTQSPTHLIKTRGQQVTLRCSSQSGHNTVSWYQQALGQGPQFIFQYYREEENGRGNFPPRFSGLQFPNYSSELNVNALELDDSALYLCASSQGQAIEQYFGPGTRLTVT.

The rearrangement joins TRBV12-5 to TRBJ2-1; D remains unclear. Trimming pared 2 bases from V and 0 bases from J, leaving 14 bases between. The CDR3 has 17 amino acids. Germline CDR1 LGHNT, CDR2 FRNRAP. The CDR3: CASGLSPLLSSYNEQFF. CDR3 in DNA: TGTGCTAGTGGTTTGTCCCCGCTGCTCAGCTCCTACAATGAGCAGTTCTTC. Together with reference TRBV12-5 and TRBJ2-1, the CDR3 gives the full variable domain: DARVTQTPRHKVTEMGQEVTMRCQPILGHNTVFWYRQTMMQGLELLAYFRNRAPLDDSGMPKDRFSAEMPDATLATLKIQPSEPRDSAVYFCASGLSPLLSSYNEQFFGPGTRLTVL.

The V call is TRBV7-2, the J call TRBJ2-3, with D perhaps matching TRBD2 (5 bases). This CDR3 contains 14 residues. Germline CDR1 and CDR2: SGHTA and FQGNSA. V lost 5 bases, J lost 5 bases, and 14 bases lay in between. In nucleotides, the CDR3 is TGTGCCAGCAGCCCCGGATATAGCGTAGATACGCAGTATTTT. Its protein is CASSPGYSVDTQYF. Looking up the rest from reference TRBV7-2 and TRBJ2-3 gives the full variable domain: GAGVSQSPSNKVTEKGKDVELRCDPISGHTALYWYRQSLGQGLEFLIYFQGNSAPDKSGLPSDRFSAERTGGSVSTLTIQRTQQEDSAVYLCASSPGYSVDTQYFGPGTRLTVL.

With regard to this clone: The same CDR3 arises from other DNA sequences in this sample as well. For the CDR3, the DNA is TGTGCCAGCAGCTTAGGAGGGACAGGGGGCACGTACGAGCAGTACTTC. Encoded protein: CASSLGGTGGTYEQYF. The V gene is TRBV13, the J gene TRBJ2-7; TRBD1 aligns across 12 bases. Trimming removed 0 bases from V and 4 bases from J; junction bases left unmatched: 4. This CDR3 spans 16 amino acids. Looked up from germline, CDR1 is PRHDT and CDR2 is FYEKMQ (reference sequence).

Remarks on this clone: The junction shows a germline mismatch at one end, possibly a read error. The chain couples TRBV6-1 to TRBJ1-2; TRBD1 is a possible D gene (6 bases). The CDR3 is 15 amino acids. Per germline, CDR1 MNHNS and CDR2 SASEGT. CDR3 protein: CASSGRDYQGYGYPF. CDR3 sequence (DNA): TGTGCCAGCAGTGGCCGGGACTACCAGGGGTATGGCTACCCCTTC.

This clone came up a few times. V gene TRBV2 combines with J gene TRBJ2-1; TRBD2 matches 8 bases. The germline gives CDR1 SNHLY, CDR2 FYNNEI. The CDR3 spans 15 residues. J gave up 2 bases and V 5 bases, and 5 bases lay outside the gene matches. CDR3 DNA: TGTGCCAGCAGTCTCTCGGGGGGGACCTACAATGAGCAGTTCTTC. It is translated as CASSLSGGTYNEQFF.

The chain combines TRBV11-2 with TRBJ2-5; 16 nucleotides agree with TRBD2. The CDR3 loop spans 15 amino acids. V lost 4 bases to trimming and J lost 5 bases; unmatched junction nucleotides: 1. CDR1 is SGHAT, CDR2 FQNNGV, per germline. The CDR3 bases are TGTGCCAGCAGCTCGGGACTAGCGGGGGGGGAGACCCAGTACTTC. This encodes CASSSGLAGGETQYF. The variable domain in full, with the rest retrieved from reference TRBV11-2 and TRBJ2-5, is EAGVAQSPRYKIIEKRQSVAFWCNPISGHATLYWYQQILGQGPKLLIQFQNNGVVDDSQLPKDRFSAERLKGVDSTLKIQPAKLEDSAVYLCASSSGLAGGETQYFGPGTRLLVL.

CDR3 nucleotide sequence: TGTGCCAGCAATCCCCACGCGGTCCGCGGCACTGAAGCTTTCTTT. The encoded protein is CASNPHAVRGTEAFF. This chain joins TRBV28 and TRBJ1-1; no firm D call. The germline V gene has CDR1 MDHEN and CDR2 SYDVKM. The CDR3 runs 15 residues. The V end was cut by 7 bases, the J end by 4 bases, with 19 bases between.

The chain is built from TRBV6-6 and TRBJ1-3, with D perhaps matching TRBD1 (6 bases). The CDR3 is 16 residues long. The V and J ends lost 4 bases and 0 bases respectively, with 13 bases between them. In germline, CDR1 is MNHNY, CDR2 SVGAGI (reference sequence). CDR3 sequence: CASSSPQGFSGNTIYF. The DNA for the CDR3 is TGTGCCAGCAGTTCGCCACAGGGCTTCTCTGGAAACACCATATATTTT.

This clone was counted between two and nine times. V and J are TRBV6-5 and TRBJ1-2; TRBD1 aligns across 11 bases. The CDR3 is made up of 15 amino acids. V lost 6 bases and J lost 2; bases outside the gene matches: 5. Germline V CDR1 and CDR2: MNHEY, SVGAGI. The CDR3 DNA is TGTGCCAGCAGCCAGGACAGGGGGCTGAACTATGGCTACACCTTC. Protein sequence: CASSQDRGLNYGYTF.

The chain links TRBV6-6 to TRBJ2-2, with 9 bases matching TRBD2. The CDR3 totals 14 residues. V was clipped by 5 bases and J by 8 bases; unmatched bases: 6. Germline CDR1 and CDR2: MNHNY and SVGAGI (reference sequence). CDR3: CASSPSGRRGELFF. Written as DNA, the CDR3 is TGTGCCAGCAGTCCAAGCGGGAGGCGAGGGGAGCTGTTTTTT.

This chain connects TRBV7-9 to TRBJ2-1; 9 bases are a match to TRBD1. The CDR3 runs 13 residues. V lost 1 base to trimming and J lost 16 bases; unmatched junction nucleotides: 8. CDR1 is SEHNR and CDR2 is FQNEAQ in the germline V gene (reference sequence). CDR3: CASSLGRGTGPFF. CDR3 coding DNA: TGTGCCAGCAGCTTAGGCCGGGGGACAGGGCCTTTCTTC.

The count of this clone is one. The rearrangement links TRBV6-1 to TRBJ1-2; D is possibly TRBD1 (6 bases). The ends were cut back, 2 bases at V and 7 bases at J, with 11 bases in the middle. The germline V gene has CDR1 MNHNS and CDR2 SASEGT. The CDR3 is 13 amino acids. Written as DNA, the CDR3 is TGTGCCAGCAGTGAACAGGGGCTTGTTGGCTACACCTTC. Its translation: CASSEQGLVGYTF.

The chain links TRBV29-1 to TRBJ2-7; D unclear. V lost 5 bases and J lost 3, with 11 bases in between. Germline assignment: CDR1 SQVTM and CDR2 ANQGSEA. The CDR3 loop spans 12 amino acids. The CDR3 here is CSVFSNSYEQYF. For the CDR3, the DNA is TGCAGCGTTTTCTCGAACAGCTACGAGCAGTACTTC.

The rearrangement links TRBV7-9 to TRBJ1-1, with 10 positions matching TRBD1. Looked up from germline, CDR1 is SEHNR and CDR2 is FQNEAQ (reference sequence). The CDR3 sequence is 16 residues long. J was trimmed by 1 base and V by 5 bases; bases with no gene match: 7. For the CDR3, the DNA is TGTGCCAGCAGCCCGCGACAGGGGGCAAGGAACACTGAAGCTTTCTTT. Translation: CASSPRQGARNTEAFF. The complete variable domain, with remaining parts taken from reference TRBV7-9 and TRBJ1-1, reads DTGVSQNPRHKITKRGQNVTFRCDPISEHNRLYWYRQTLGQGPEFLTYFQNEAQLEKSRLLSDRFSAERPKGSFSTLEIQRTEQGDSAMYLCASSPRQGARNTEAFFGQGTRLTVV.

The chain is built from TRBV20-1 and TRBJ2-5; no reliable D call. V gave up 3 bases and J gave up 4 bases, with 6 bases separating them. Germline CDR1 and CDR2: DFQATT and SNEGSKA (reference sequence). CDR3 length: 11 amino acids. The CDR3 DNA sequence: TGCAGTGCTAGCCCCCGAGAGACCCAGTACTTC. It specifies CSASPRETQYF.

The CDR3, as DNA: TGTGCCAGCAGTAGGGACTTCACAGATACGCAGTATTTT. Protein sequence: CASSRDFTDTQYF. The rearrangement uses TRBV6-1 and TRBJ2-3; D might be TRBD2 (6 bases). Between the trimmed V and J ends, which lost 5 bases and 2 bases, there was a span of 8 bases. CDR1 MNHNS and CDR2 SASEGT come from the germline V gene. CDR3 size: 13 residues.

The rearrangement uses TRBV11-2 and TRBJ2-1, with 7 positions matching TRBD2. The CDR3 covers 12 residues. The V segment lost 5 bases and the J segment 8 bases; nucleotides outside the gene matches: 3. Germline V gene data show CDR1 as SGHAT and CDR2 as FQNNGV. CDR3 loop: CASSLRGDEQFF. DNA of the CDR3: TGTGCCAGCAGCCTCCGGGGGGATGAGCAGTTCTTC.

The table lists this clone with a few counts. The chain uses TRBV6-5 and TRBJ2-2, with 9 bases matching TRBD1. CDR1 and CDR2 (germline): MNHEY, SVGAGI. The CDR3 spans 16 residues. V shed 2 bases and J 4 bases; nucleotides not matched to a gene: 5. In nucleotides, the CDR3 is TGTGCCAGCAGTTACCCGGGACAGGGCAGCACCGGGGAGCTGTTTTTT. The encoded protein is CASSYPGQGSTGELFF.

The chain recombines TRBV7-8 with TRBJ1-3; D is ambiguous. There are 11 residues in the CDR3. Trimming stripped 2 bases from V and 8 bases from J, with 4 bases between. The germline V gene encodes CDR1 SGHVS and CDR2 FQNEAQ. CDR3 sequence reads: CASSLRDTIYF. CDR3 bases: TGTGCCAGCAGCTTAAGAGACACCATATATTTT.